This T cell receptor beta chain was identified during a study of spatial heterogeneity in lung cancer. Study-wide context: The average count in raw reads for each unique TCR and UMI combination exceeded 9.5 appearances.

J gave up 2 bases and V 0 bases, and 2 bases lay outside the gene matches. CDR3 length equals 16 residues. Germline V gene data show CDR1 as SGHNT and CDR2 as YYREEE (reference sequence). This clonotype has at least ten counts. Its specificity is unknown. This beta chain represents an off-target read in a library built for alpha chains; its size is of limited meaning. One entry per CDR3 protein results from TCRdb running MiXCR on the 5' RACE reads. The data show about 6,000 distinct CDR3 sequences, more than 13% seen once. Time point in this sample: sample taken at primary tumor resection. The donors comprised about 69 untreated early-stage non-small cell lung cancer patients. From tumor, nontumor lung or frozen PBMC, whole RNA was taken unsorted for sequencing. Study conclusions and caveats: Mutation counts in tumors were tracked by counts of expanded intratumoral alpha and beta TCRs.

The specimen was lung tumor tissue, collected at surgery. The receptor's source is a male donor with early-stage non-small cell lung cancer. The gene calls are TRBV5-4 and TRBJ2-4, with TRBD1 matching 10 bases. Here the CDR3 DNA reads TGTGCCAGCAGCTTGGGGACAGGGGGGACCAAAAACATTCAGTACTTC. Its protein is CASSLGTGGTKNIQYF.